The clone carrying this T cell receptor (beta chain) was observed a single time. The sample originates from a study of blood T cell repertoires in COVID-19. Whole-study context: Specimens from acute and convalescent COVID-19 originated in the United States, Italy and Spain.

The CDR3 has 15 residues. CDR1 SQVTM and CDR2 ANQGSEA come from the germline V gene. V dropped 4 bases and J dropped 3; count of bases not matched to a gene: 8. Study processing details: Amplifying reference gene primers gave estimates of nucleated cell counts. Assay used: immunoSEQ multiplex PCR; TCRdb lists only in-frame clones, some missing. The DNA was the basis for D and trimming; V, J and clone size are from that table. The sample includes 65,000 or so clones, roughly 74% of them seen just once. This TCR was sampled from a human donor in a cohort sampled during active COVID-19. The chain is built from TRBV29-1 and TRBJ1-4, with 7 nucleotides matching TRBD1. Sequencing used peripheral blood. The CDR3 loop is CSVGTGGTPNEKLFF. CDR3 bases: TGCAGCGTTGGGACAGGAGGAACCCCTAATGAAAAACTGTTTTTT.